This T cell receptor (beta chain) appears in the sequencing data of a study of T cell responses to AZD1222 COVID-19 vaccine. Remarks on this clone: The antigen remains undetermined.

Study-level findings and limits: Donors were mostly white British, more females; clonal diversity possibly underestimated.

Some clones are missing from TCRdb's copy, which holds only in-frame ones; the method was immunoSEQ multiplex PCR. The sample lists about 140,000 clones; 85% to 90% were seen once. With 5 bases removed from V and 7 bases from J, the gap between germline ends came to 17 bases. CDR3 length: 15 amino acids. The germline CDR1 and CDR2 sequences are SGHTA and FQGNSA. The sequence was obtained from an adult in good health. This rearrangement joins TRBV7-2 to TRBJ2-2, with D perhaps matching TRBD1 (6 bases). The sequencing used peripheral blood, collected on day 0 of AZD1222 vaccination. The CDR3 here is CASSDYRAGGGELFF. The CDR3 DNA reads as TGTGCCAGCAGCGACTACAGGGCGGGTGGCGGGGAGCTGTTTTTT.